A single sample is the source of the 23 T cell receptor beta chains below, sequenced in a study of blood T cells in healthy people across ages. A sample-barcoded 5' primer and a J-beta primer mix were used in a second PCR of about 6 to 12 cycles. Each CDR3 protein gets one entry after TCRdb re-called the 5' RACE reads with MiXCR. The sample has about 1.4 million distinct CDR3 sequences; approximately 63% are singletons. Material: blood. The receptors stem from a young man in good health.

This clonotype occurred a few times. The chain links TRBV7-8 to TRBJ2-5; 7 nucleotides match TRBD2. This CDR3 region has 13 residues. CDR1 and CDR2 (germline): SGHVS, FQNEAQ. Trimming removed 5 bases from V and 4 bases from J; junction bases left unmatched: 4. The CDR3 sequence: CASSRTRLETQYF. The CDR3 DNA reads TGTGCCAGCAGCAGGACTAGGTTAGAGACCCAGTACTTC.

The chain uses TRBV29-1 and TRBJ2-1, with TRBD2 identical over 7 bases. V lost 7 bases to trimming and J lost 6 bases; unmatched junction nucleotides: 21. The CDR3 covers 17 residues. In germline, CDR1 is SQVTM, CDR2 ANQGSEA. The CDR3 protein is CSAVAPNLVGGPNEQFF. The CDR3 DNA sequence: TGCAGCGCCGTCGCCCCTAACTTAGTGGGAGGGCCCAATGAGCAGTTCTTC.

Only a few counts were recorded for this clonotype. The rearrangement uses TRBV20-1 and TRBJ2-1; 7 nucleotides match TRBD2. Per germline, CDR1 DFQATT and CDR2 SNEGSKA (reference sequence). The CDR3 length is 13 residues. V lost 6 bases, J lost 5 bases, and 7 bases stayed unmatched. The CDR3: CSASGMFNNEQFF. DNA for the CDR3: TGCAGTGCCAGCGGGATGTTCAACAATGAGCAGTTCTTC.

The chain is built from TRBV12-3 or TRBV12-4 and TRBJ2-4, with D perhaps being TRBD1 or TRBD2 (5 bases each). The closer fit of TRBJ2-7 to the DNA end suggests the J call may be wrong. The CDR3 covers 14 residues. The CDR3 here is CASSVDGTSYEQYF. The CDR3 bases are TGTGCCAGCAGTGTTGACGGGACCTCCTACGAGCAGTACTTC.

This clonotype was seen a handful of times. The chain uses TRBV2 and TRBJ2-3, with TRBD1 matching over 7 bases. The CDR3 is 14 amino acids. Germline CDR1 is SNHLY and CDR2 is FYNNEI. J was trimmed by 0 bases and V by 6 bases; bases with no gene match: 3. The CDR3 spells CASRDRTSTDTQYF. CDR3 DNA sequence: TGTGCCAGCAGGGACAGGACCAGCACAGATACGCAGTATTTT.

This clonotype was seen a handful of times. The rearrangement joins TRBV29-1 to TRBJ2-7; TRBD2 aligns across 8 bases. The germline V gene encodes CDR1 SQVTM and CDR2 ANQGSEA. The CDR3 sequence is 13 residues long. V gave up 3 bases and J gave up 6 bases; unmatched junction bases: 7. The CDR3, as DNA: TGCAGCGTTGAGGGACTAGGGGCCGCCGAGCAGTACTTC. Protein: CSVEGLGAAEQYF.

The CDR3, as DNA: TGTGCCAGCAGCCACGGGGAAGTAAAACTGTTTTTT. This sequence encodes CASSHGEVKLFF. This chain uses TRBV3-1 with TRBJ1-4; the D is unclear. Looked up from germline, CDR1 is LGHDT and CDR2 is YNNKEL (reference sequence). The CDR3 sequence is 12 residues long. V was shortened by 3 bases and J by 10 bases, with 9 bases between the two germline ends.

This chain joins TRBV28 and TRBJ2-6; maybe TRBD1 (5 bases). The CDR3 totals 17 residues. The V end was cut by 6 bases, the J end by 0 bases, with 15 bases between. Germline assignment: CDR1 MDHEN and CDR2 SYDVKM. DNA for the CDR3: TGTGCCAGCAGCTCGACAGATAGGAGCTCTGGGGCCAACGTCCTGACTTTC. Its protein product is CASSSTDRSSGANVLTF.

This chain connects TRBV29-1 to TRBJ1-2; D unresolved. The V end was cut by 1 base, the J end by 2 bases, with 8 bases between. CDR1 SQVTM and CDR2 ANQGSEA come from the germline V gene. This CDR3 contains 13 residues. The CDR3 nucleotides read TGCAGCGTTGAAGGGCCGGTCAACTATGGCTACACCTTC. It encodes CSVEGPVNYGYTF.

The chain links TRBV6-6 to TRBJ1-4; D call uncertain. Between the trimmed V and J ends, which lost 5 bases and 7 bases, there was a span of 8 bases. The CDR3 totals 12 residues. Germline CDR1 MNHNY, CDR2 SVGAGI (reference sequence). In nucleotides, the CDR3 is TGTGCCAGCAGTGAGGGCCTTGAAAAACTGTTTTTT. It is translated as CASSEGLEKLFF.

This clonotype was counted only a few times. The V gene is TRBV29-1, the J gene TRBJ2-4; D remains ambiguous. The J call may not be correct, given that the DNA end is closer to TRBJ2-7. CDR3 size: 14 residues. Germline loops: CDR1 SQVTM, CDR2 ANQGSEA. The CDR3 here is CSVERIPCGDEQYF. The CDR3, as DNA: TGCAGCGTTGAGCGAATTCCCTGTGGCGACGAGCAGTACTTC.

The chain joins TRBV12-3 or TRBV12-4 to TRBJ2-3; TRBD1 matches 8 bases. This CDR3 comprises 14 residues. The J segment lost 6 bases and the V segment lost 7 bases, leaving 9 bases of the junction unmatched. The CDR3 loop reads CASNMDRVYDTQYF. The CDR3 bases are TGTGCCAGCAATATGGACAGGGTATACGATACGCAGTATTTT.

This sequence joins TRBV7-2 and TRBJ2-2; 7 bases map to TRBD2. CDR1 is SGHTA, CDR2 FQGNSA, per germline. Losses at the gene ends were 1 base for V and 0 bases for J; bases not matched to a gene: 2. This CDR3 spans 16 amino acids. The CDR3 loop is CASSLEGTTNTGELFF. DNA of the CDR3: TGTGCCAGCAGCTTAGAGGGGACTACGAACACCGGGGAGCTGTTTTTT.

The genes are TRBV14 and TRBJ2-1; the D is unclear. The germline gives CDR1 SGHDN, CDR2 FVKESK. Trimming removed 2 bases at V and 9 bases at J, with 11 bases between. The CDR3 loop spans 13 amino acids. The CDR3 loop is CASSQLVTIEQFF. The CDR3 region has the DNA TGTGCCAGCAGCCAATTAGTTACTATTGAGCAGTTCTTC. Looking up the rest from reference TRBV14 and TRBJ2-1 gives the full variable domain: EAGVTQFPSHSVIEKGQTVTLRCDPISGHDNLYWYRRVMGKEIKFLLHFVKESKQDESGMPNNRFLAERTGGTYSTLKVQPAELEDSGVYFCASSQLVTIEQFFGPGTRLTVL.

V and J are TRBV27 and TRBJ1-6; D uncertain. The CDR3 has 15 amino acids. Germline CDR1 MNHEY, CDR2 SMNVEV (reference sequence). V was shortened by 8 bases and J by 0 bases, with 11 bases between the two germline ends. CDR3 bases: TGTGCCAGCTCCAACCGGAGCTCCTATAATTCACCCCTCCACTTT. Protein sequence: CASSNRSSYNSPLHF.

The chain employs TRBV4-1 and TRBJ2-7, with a possible D match to TRBD1 (6 bases). The ends were cut back, 2 bases at V and 4 bases at J, with 12 bases in the middle. Germline CDR1 MGHRA, CDR2 YSYEKL. The CDR3 has 14 residues. This CDR3 is CASSQIYRVYEQYF. The CDR3, as DNA: TGCGCCAGCAGCCAAATATACAGGGTTTACGAGCAGTACTTC.

The chain has TRBV29-1 and TRBJ1-3; a possible D gene is TRBD1 (5 bases). CDR1 SQVTM and CDR2 ANQGSEA come from the germline V gene. This CDR3 spans 16 amino acids. Trimming removed 4 bases at V and 3 bases at J, with 19 bases between. The CDR3 loop is CSVAQWGREGGNTIYF. Written as DNA, the CDR3 is TGCAGCGTTGCCCAGTGGGGCAGGGAGGGTGGAAACACCATATATTTT.

V usage is TRBV20-1 and J usage is TRBJ1-2, with D possibly matching TRBD1 (6 bases). The CDR3 length is 15 residues. V was trimmed by 4 bases and J by 5 bases, leaving 20 bases between them. The V gene's germline CDR1 is DFQATT and CDR2 SNEGSKA (reference sequence). CDR3 coding DNA: TGCAGTGCTATGGAACAGGGATCGGGGGTATATGGCTACACCTTC. Translating it yields CSAMEQGSGVYGYTF.

The chain has TRBV14 and TRBJ2-7; D possibly matches TRBD1 or TRBD2 (5 bases each). The length of the CDR3 is 17 residues. V was cut by 0 bases and J by 3 bases, with 18 bases left in between. CDR1 is SGHDN and CDR2 is FVKESK in the germline V gene. In DNA, the CDR3 is TGTGCCAGCAGCCAAGATTTTGGCCGGGACCCCGGCTACGAGCAGTACTTC. It is translated as CASSQDFGRDPGYEQYF. The whole variable domain, remainder taken from reference TRBV14 and TRBJ2-7, is EAGVTQFPSHSVIEKGQTVTLRCDPISGHDNLYWYRRVMGKEIKFLLHFVKESKQDESGMPNNRFLAERTGGTYSTLKVQPAELEDSGVYFCASSQDFGRDPGYEQYFGPGTRLTVT.

The rearrangement links TRBV6-1 to TRBJ1-5, with D possibly matching TRBD1 (6 bases). This CDR3 is 13 amino acids long. V lost 6 bases and J 5 bases, leaving 11 bases between the germline ends. Germline V gene data show CDR1 as MNHNS and CDR2 as SASEGT. The CDR3 DNA sequence: TGTGCCAGCAGGACAAGGGGGTATCAGCCCCAGCATTTT. Protein: CASRTRGYQPQHF.

The V call is TRBV7-6, the J call TRBJ2-7; the D gene is possibly TRBD1 (6 bases). The CDR3 loop spans 15 amino acids. The germline CDR1 and CDR2 sequences are SGHVS and FNYEAQ. Trimming shortened V by 3 bases and J by 1 base, and 13 bases separated the two germline ends. In DNA, the CDR3 is TGTGCCAGCAGCTTCACGCAGGGGTCGTCCTACGAGCAGTACTTC. This codes for CASSFTQGSSYEQYF.

The V call is TRBV7-9, the J call TRBJ2-3, with D possibly matching TRBD2 (6 bases). CDR3 length equals 16 residues. The germline V gene encodes CDR1 SEHNR and CDR2 FQNEAQ (reference sequence). V lost 5 bases and J 6 bases, leaving 21 bases between the germline ends. CDR3 nucleotide sequence: TGTGCCAGCAGCCCAATAGCGGAAAACCCATGGGATACGCAGTATTTT. It codes for CASSPIAENPWDTQYF.

The chain uses TRBV15 and TRBJ2-3; perhaps TRBD2 as D (6 bases). Germline-derived CDR1 and CDR2 are LNHNV and YYDKDF (reference sequence). With 3 bases removed from V and 2 bases from J, the gap between germline ends came to 12 bases. There are 15 residues in the CDR3. The CDR3: CATSSRDLATDTQYF. CDR3 bases: TGTGCCACCAGCAGCCGGGACTTAGCCACAGATACGCAGTATTTT.